These 17 T cell receptor beta chains originate from one sample sequenced in a study of cytomegalovirus exposure and HLA in healthy donors. The data were produced by immunoSEQ multiplex PCR, yet TCRdb's version contains in-frame clones alone and is incomplete. The data show 150,000 to 200,000 clones, around nine tenths seen once. The sequencing sample was made of PBMCs. The receptors originated from a woman aged 25-40 years in good health and CMV-seronegative.

The gene calls are TRBV9 and TRBJ2-7; 7 bases are a match to TRBD1. The CDR3 has 15 amino acids. Germline CDR1 reads SGDLS; CDR2 reads YYNGEE. The V and J ends lost 0 bases and 5 bases, in that order; junction bases with no gene match: 8. The CDR3 loop is CASSVGIQGVDEQYF. CDR3 in DNA: TGTGCCAGCAGCGTAGGCATTCAGGGGGTCGACGAGCAGTACTTC.

The CDR3 spells CASSLGDVPGQDDYEQYF. Here the CDR3 DNA reads TGTGCCAGCAGCTTAGGTGACGTCCCGGGACAGGACGACTACGAGCAGTACTTC. The V call is TRBV7-6, the J call TRBJ2-7; 8 bases fit TRBD1. The CDR3 extends over 18 amino acids. Looked up from germline, CDR1 is SGHVS and CDR2 is FNYEAQ. With V trimmed by 1 base and J by 3 bases, 14 bases remained unmatched.

The chain has TRBV7-9 and TRBJ2-5; tentative D call: TRBD2 (5 bases). CDR3 size: 17 residues. CDR1 is SEHNR and CDR2 is FQNEAQ in the germline V gene (reference sequence). Trimming pared 1 base from V and 0 bases from J, leaving 15 bases between. The CDR3 DNA sequence: TGTGCCAGCAGCTTAGTTGGTACCAGCGGCTACCAAGAGACCCAGTACTTC. As protein: CASSLVGTSGYQETQYF.

The chain uses TRBV15 and TRBJ2-5; 7 nucleotides agree with TRBD2. The V gene end was trimmed by 3 bases and the J gene end by 5 bases; junction bases not matched to a gene: 9. The CDR3 is 15 residues long. CDR1 LNHNV and CDR2 YYDKDF come from the germline V gene (reference sequence). The CDR3 here is CATSSGGTPRETQYF. DNA of the CDR3: TGTGCCACCAGCAGCGGGGGGACTCCCCGGGAGACCCAGTACTTC.

This chain joins TRBV21-1 and TRBJ2-5; the table calls TRBD2, which could not be checked here. TRBV21-1 has pseudogene status. The CDR3 extends over 14 amino acids. In nucleotides, the CDR3 is TGTGCCAGCAGCAAAGGGACTAGCGGGGAGACCCAGTACTTC. This translates into CASSKGTSGETQYF.

This clone has just a few counts. The chain links TRBV19 to TRBJ1-1; D not resolved. The V and J ends lost 1 base and 4 bases respectively, with 4 bases between them. The germline V gene has CDR1 LNHDA and CDR2 SQIVND (reference sequence). CDR3 length: 12 amino acids. Here the CDR3 DNA reads TGTGCCAGTAGTATAGGTAGCACTGAAGCTTTCTTT. Protein product: CASSIGSTEAFF.

The rearrangement joins TRBV14 to TRBJ1-1; 8 bases align to TRBD1. The V segment lost 3 bases and the J segment 6 bases; nucleotides outside the gene matches: 6. The germline V gene has CDR1 SGHDN and CDR2 FVKESK. The CDR3 runs 14 residues. The CDR3 region has the DNA TGTGCCAGCAGCCACGTCGCAGGGGGCCCTGAAGCTTTCTTT. It specifies CASSHVAGGPEAFF.

The table lists this clone with a count of one. This chain links TRBV7-2 with TRBJ1-5; D is unresolved. There are 12 residues in the CDR3. Germline V gene sequence: CDR1 SGHTA, CDR2 FQGNSA. The ends were cut back, 3 bases at V and 7 bases at J, with 7 bases in the middle. The DNA for the CDR3 is TGTGCCAGCAGCTTTCCCATGCAGCCCCAGCATTTT. Its translation is CASSFPMQPQHF.

V is TRBV19 and J is TRBJ2-1; TRBD1 is a possible D gene (6 bases). The CDR3 is made up of 16 amino acids. Trimming took off 4 bases at V and 0 bases at J, with 13 bases between the two ends. CDR1 and CDR2 from the germline V gene are LNHDA and SQIVND (reference sequence). CDR3 nucleotides: TGTGCCAGTAGTACACAGGGTAAAAGCTCCTACAATGAGCAGTTCTTC. This encodes CASSTQGKSSYNEQFF. Supplemented by reference TRBV19 and TRBJ2-1, the full variable domain reads DGGITQSPKYLFRKEGQNVTLSCEQNLNHDAMYWYRQDPGQGLRLIYYSQIVNDFQKGDIAEGYSVSREKKESFPLTVTSAQKNPTAFYLCASSTQGKSSYNEQFFGPGTRLTVL.

The chain couples TRBV18 to TRBJ2-7, with TRBD1 as a possible D gene (5 bases). Deletions cut 3 bases from V and 6 bases from J, with 9 bases between. The CDR3 has 12 residues. Germline assignment: CDR1 KGHSH and CDR2 LQKENI. The CDR3 reads CASSPDKAEQYF. The CDR3 DNA is TGTGCCAGCTCACCGGACAAGGCCGAGCAGTACTTC.

The chain employs TRBV4-1 and TRBJ1-1; no clear D gene. The germline gives CDR1 MGHRA, CDR2 YSYEKL. V was cut by 2 bases and J by 2 bases, with 24 bases left in between. There are 19 residues in the CDR3. This chain's CDR3 is CASSQQIVAVSGRNTEAFF. The CDR3 DNA reads TGCGCCAGCAGCCAACAGATTGTAGCTGTGTCGGGGAGAAACACTGAAGCTTTCTTT.

The chain has TRBV5-1 and TRBJ1-1; 8 bases agree with TRBD1. Trimming took 7 bases from V and 5 from J; bases not matched to a gene: 10. Per germline, CDR1 SGHRS and CDR2 YFSETQ. There are 14 residues in the CDR3. The DNA for the CDR3 is TGCGCCAGCTGGAGTGGACAGGGAAGGACTGAAGCTTTCTTT. Translating gives CASWSGQGRTEAFF.

This clone was picked up a small number of times. The gene calls are TRBV6-5 and TRBJ2-3; a weak D match, TRBD1 (6 bases). Looked up from germline, CDR1 is MNHEY and CDR2 is SVGAGI. CDR3 length: 14 amino acids. V dropped 7 bases and J dropped 2 bases, with 13 bases sitting between them. CDR3 sequence (DNA): TGTGCCAGCACATCAGGGGACCACACAGATACGCAGTATTTT. Its protein product is CASTSGDHTDTQYF.

V and J are TRBV4-1 and TRBJ1-1; 8 positions match TRBD1. The V segment lost 0 bases and the J segment 4 bases; nucleotides outside the gene matches: 7. The CDR3 has 16 amino acids. The germline V gene has CDR1 MGHRA and CDR2 YSYEKL. CDR3 loop: CASSQDTYRGATEAFF. CDR3 nucleotides: TGCGCCAGCAGCCAAGATACGTACAGGGGGGCCACTGAAGCTTTCTTT.

The chain employs TRBV7-2 and TRBJ1-3; 7 nucleotides align to TRBD1. Germline CDR1 is SGHTA and CDR2 is FQGNSA. With 5 bases clipped from V and 2 bases from J, the junction kept 9 bases outside the gene matches. The CDR3 runs 16 residues. The CDR3 DNA is TGTGCCAGCAGCAGCTGGACCACAGGGGCTGGAAACACCATATATTTT. This translates into CASSSWTTGAGNTIYF.

The chain links TRBV10-1 to TRBJ2-7; no clear D gene. The CDR3 is 15 amino acids. Per the germline V gene, CDR1 is WNHNN and CDR2 is SYGVQD (reference sequence). The V and J ends lost 3 bases and 2 bases respectively, with 14 bases between them. The CDR3 sequence is CASSDANSPPYEQYF. The CDR3 DNA follows: TGCGCCAGCAGTGACGCGAATTCTCCCCCCTACGAGCAGTACTTC.

The gene calls are TRBV6-5 and TRBJ1-2, with TRBD1 as a possible D gene (6 bases). V was trimmed by 4 bases and J by 2 bases, leaving 14 bases between them. Germline-derived CDR1 and CDR2 are MNHEY and SVGAGI. The CDR3 contains 15 residues. Here the CDR3 reads CASSSGRTANYGYTF. Written as DNA, the CDR3 is TGTGCCAGCAGTTCTGGAAGGACAGCGAACTATGGCTACACCTTC.